The sequence of this T cell receptor beta chain was determined in a study of blood T cell repertoires in COVID-19. About the research overall: Sites in the United States, Italy and Spain provided acute and convalescent COVID-19 samples. T cells, B-cell-depleted T cells, or PBMCs provided the cDNA or gDNA that served as material.

This CDR3 has 13 amino acids. In germline, CDR1 is SGHTA, CDR2 FQGTGA. The V and J ends lost 4 bases and 1 base respectively, with 5 bases between them. Remarks on this clone: Other DNA sequences in the same sample also yield this CDR3.

Recruited during active infection, patients (from Seattle) were subsequently followed longitudinally. As processed by the authors: Quantification of nucleated cells was approximated via reference gene primer amplification. The protocol was immunoSEQ multiplex PCR, while the TCRdb copy is restricted to in-frame clones and leaves out a portion. That table gives V, J and clone size, and the DNA gave D and trimming. In the table there are roughly 140,000 clones, approximately 85% of which are singletons. The sequence came from a woman aged 55 to 70 with COVID-19, enrolled during active disease. Sequences were obtained from peripheral blood. This rearrangement joins TRBV7-3 to TRBJ2-1; no clear D gene. In DNA, the CDR3 is TGTGCCAGCAGCTCGTCTTCCTACAATGAGCAGTTCTTC. This gives the protein CASSSSSYNEQFF.